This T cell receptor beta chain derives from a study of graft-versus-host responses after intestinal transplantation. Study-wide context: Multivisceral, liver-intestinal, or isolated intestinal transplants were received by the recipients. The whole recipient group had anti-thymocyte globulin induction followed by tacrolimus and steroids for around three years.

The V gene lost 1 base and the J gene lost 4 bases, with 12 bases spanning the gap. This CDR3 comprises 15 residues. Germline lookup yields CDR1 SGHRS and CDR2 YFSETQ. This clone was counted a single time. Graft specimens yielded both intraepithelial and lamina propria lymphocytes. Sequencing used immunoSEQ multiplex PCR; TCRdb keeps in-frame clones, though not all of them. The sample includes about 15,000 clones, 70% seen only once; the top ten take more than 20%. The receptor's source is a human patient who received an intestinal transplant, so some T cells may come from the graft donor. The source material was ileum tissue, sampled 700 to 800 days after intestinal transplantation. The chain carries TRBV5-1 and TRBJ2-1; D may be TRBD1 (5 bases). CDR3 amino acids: CASSLRPDKYNEQFF. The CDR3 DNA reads TGCGCCAGCAGCTTGCGACCGGACAAATACAATGAGCAGTTCTTC.